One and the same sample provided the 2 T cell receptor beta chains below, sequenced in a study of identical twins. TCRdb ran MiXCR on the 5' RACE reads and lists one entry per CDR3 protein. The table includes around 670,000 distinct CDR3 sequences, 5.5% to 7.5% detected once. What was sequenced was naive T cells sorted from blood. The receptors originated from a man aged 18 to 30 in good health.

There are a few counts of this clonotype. The CDR3 DNA is TGCGCCAGCAGCGGTGGACAAAATCAGCCCCAGCATTTT. This gives the protein CASSGGQNQPQHF. This sequence joins TRBV5-1 and TRBJ1-5, with D perhaps TRBD1 (5 bases). Trimming removed 4 bases from V and 4 bases from J, with 9 bases in between. The germline V gene encodes CDR1 SGHRS and CDR2 YFSETQ. CDR3 size: 13 residues. Full variable domain (outside the CDR3, taken from reference TRBV5-1 and TRBJ1-5): KAGVTQTPRYLIKTRGQQVTLSCSPISGHRSVSWYQQTPGQGLQFLFEYFSETQRNKGNFPGRFSGRQFSNSRSEMNVSTLELGDSALYLCASSGGQNQPQHFGDGTRLSIL.

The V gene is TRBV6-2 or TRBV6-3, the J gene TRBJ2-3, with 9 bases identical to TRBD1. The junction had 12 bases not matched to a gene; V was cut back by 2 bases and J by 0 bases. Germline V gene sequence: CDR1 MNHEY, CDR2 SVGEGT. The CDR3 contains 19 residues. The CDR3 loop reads CASSYAGTGKHASTDTQYF. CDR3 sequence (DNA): TGTGCCAGCAGTTACGCCGGGACAGGGAAGCATGCTAGCACAGATACGCAGTATTTT.